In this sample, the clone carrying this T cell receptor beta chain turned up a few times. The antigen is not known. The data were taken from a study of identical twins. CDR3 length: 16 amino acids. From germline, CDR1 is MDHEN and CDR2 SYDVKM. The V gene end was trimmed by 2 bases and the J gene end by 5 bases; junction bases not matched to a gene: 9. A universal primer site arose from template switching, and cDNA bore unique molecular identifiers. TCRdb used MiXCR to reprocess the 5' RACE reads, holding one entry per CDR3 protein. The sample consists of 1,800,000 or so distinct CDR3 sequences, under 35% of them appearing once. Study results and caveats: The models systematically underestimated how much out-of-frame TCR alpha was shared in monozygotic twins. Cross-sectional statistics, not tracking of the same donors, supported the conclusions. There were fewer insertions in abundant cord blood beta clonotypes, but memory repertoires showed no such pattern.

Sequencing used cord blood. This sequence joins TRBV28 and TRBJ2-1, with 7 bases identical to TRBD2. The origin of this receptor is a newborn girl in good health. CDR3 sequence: CASSLRGRAGDNEQFF. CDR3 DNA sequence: TGTGCCAGCAGTTTAAGAGGGAGGGCGGGTGACAATGAGCAGTTCTTC.